Sequencing of this T cell receptor (beta chain) was carried out in a study of cytomegalovirus exposure and HLA in healthy donors. After removal of 5 bases from V and 5 bases from J, the junction contained 4 bases not matched to a gene. The germline gives CDR1 MNHEY, CDR2 SVGAGI. The CDR3 extends over 14 amino acids. Using immunoSEQ multiplex PCR, the repertoire was profiled, and TCRdb retains in-frame clones only, with some absent. The table includes 150,000 to 200,000 clones, 80% to 90% detected once. Sequenced sample: PBMCs. The chain carries TRBV6-5 and TRBJ2-5; 11 bases are a match to TRBD2. The receptor comes from a woman younger than 45 in good health and CMV-seronegative. Written as DNA, the CDR3 is TGTGCCAGCAGTCGACTAGCGGGAAGGGAGACCCAGTACTTC. Its protein is CASSRLAGRETQYF.